The 3 T cell receptor beta chains given below trace back to one sample, sequenced in a study of CD8 T cells in ankylosing spondylitis (dated by TCRdb to about 2017). What the work shows at the level of the full study, not this receptor alone: A TCR beta motif made up of several highly homologous amino acid variants appeared to be characteristic of blood from ankylosing spondylitis patients.

Library construction relied on 5' RACE. The listed sequencing device is Illumina HiSeq 2500. Clones were called with MiXCR by TCRdb after fastp trimmed the public reads at Q25, and only in-frame beta chains were retained. When rows share a CDR3 protein, they turn into one entry using the most common DNA and genes. This sample has about 800,000 distinct CDR3 sequences in its table, and around 11% of those were observed once. The top ten constitute approximately 0.46% of the sample. These receptors have no identified antigens. The sample taken for sequencing was blood, either unsorted or a sorted T cell fraction (not recorded which). The receptors here all came from a male donor with ankylosing spondylitis.

This clonotype was detected ten times or more. This rearrangement joins TRBV10-3 to TRBJ2-3; 7 bases fit TRBD1. The junction had 9 bases not matched to a gene; V was cut back by 3 bases and J by 0 bases. The CDR3 contains 17 residues. The germline V gene encodes CDR1 ENHRY and CDR2 SYGVKD. The CDR3 DNA is TGTGCCATCAGTGATTTTAACAGGGGTGCTAGCACAGATACGCAGTATTTT. Protein: CAISDFNRGASTDTQYF.

The chain has TRBV6-2 or TRBV6-3 and TRBJ1-1; unclear D gene. V lost 6 bases, J lost 2 bases, and 10 bases lay in between. In germline, CDR1 is MNHEY, CDR2 SVGEGT. This CDR3 has 13 residues. As DNA, the CDR3 is TGTGCCAGCAGCCAACATGGAAACACTGAAGCTTTCTTT. Amino acid sequence: CASSQHGNTEAFF.

V is TRBV20-1 and J is TRBJ2-5; either TRBD1 or TRBD2 may fit D (5 bases each). The CDR3 spans 15 residues. Germline CDR1 is DFQATT and CDR2 is SNEGSKA (reference sequence). V was trimmed by 0 bases and J by 7 bases, leaving 18 bases between them. The CDR3 DNA is TGCAGTGCTAGAGATCCACTGAGGGGCAGGGCGACCCAGTACTTC. Translation: CSARDPLRGRATQYF.